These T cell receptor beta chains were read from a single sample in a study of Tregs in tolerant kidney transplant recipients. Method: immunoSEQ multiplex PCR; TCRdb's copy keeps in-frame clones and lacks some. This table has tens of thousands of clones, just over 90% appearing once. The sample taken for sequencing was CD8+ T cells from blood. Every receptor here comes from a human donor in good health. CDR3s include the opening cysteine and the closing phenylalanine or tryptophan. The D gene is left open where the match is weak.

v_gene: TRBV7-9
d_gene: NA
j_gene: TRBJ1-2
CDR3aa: CASSLAGGYTF
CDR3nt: TGTGCCAGCAGCTTAGCGGGAGGCTACACCTTC

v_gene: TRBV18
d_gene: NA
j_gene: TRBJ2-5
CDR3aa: CASSPPSSETQYF
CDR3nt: TGTGCCAGCTCACCACCTTCCAGTGAGACCCAGTACTTC

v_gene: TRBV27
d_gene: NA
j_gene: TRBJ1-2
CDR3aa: CASSGGGYGYTF
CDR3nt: TGTGCCAGCAGTGGGGGAGGCTATGGCTACACCTTC

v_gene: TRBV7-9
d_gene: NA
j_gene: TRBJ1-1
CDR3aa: CASSAGGSHTEAFF
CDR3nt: TGTGCCAGCAGCGCGGGGGGCTCCCACACTGAAGCTTTCTTT

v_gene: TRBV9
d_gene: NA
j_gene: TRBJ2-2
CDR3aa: CASMSEGGELFF
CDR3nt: TGTGCCAGCATGTCGGAGGGAGGGGAGCTGTTTTTT

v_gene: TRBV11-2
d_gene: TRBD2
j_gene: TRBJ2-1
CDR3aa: CASSLDPTGGYNEQFF
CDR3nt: TGTGCCAGCAGCTTAGATCCGACGGGAGGTTACAATGAGCAGTTCTTC

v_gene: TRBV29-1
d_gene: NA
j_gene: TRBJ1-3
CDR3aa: CSVARAAGPSGNTIYF
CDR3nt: TGCAGCGTGGCCAGGGCGGCGGGGCCGTCTGGAAACACCATATATTTT

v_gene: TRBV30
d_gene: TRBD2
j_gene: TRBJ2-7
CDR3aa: CAWSRLAGVREQYF
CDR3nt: TGTGCCTGGAGCCGTCTAGCGGGAGTGCGTGAGCAGTACTTC

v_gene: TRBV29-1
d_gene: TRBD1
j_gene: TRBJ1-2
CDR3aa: CSAESGQGWYGYTF
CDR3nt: TGCAGCGCCGAATCGGGACAGGGGTGGTATGGCTACACCTTC

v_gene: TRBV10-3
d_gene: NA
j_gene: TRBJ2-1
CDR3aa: CAISLALAISRPAYNEQFF
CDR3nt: TGTGCCATCAGTCTCGCGCTAGCGATATCCCGCCCCGCCTACAATGAGCAGTTCTTC

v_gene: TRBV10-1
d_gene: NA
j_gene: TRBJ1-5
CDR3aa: CASSESPGRPQHF
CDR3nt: TGCGCCAGCAGTGAGTCTCCAGGTCGGCCCCAGCATTTT

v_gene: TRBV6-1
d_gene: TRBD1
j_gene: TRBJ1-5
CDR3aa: CASRGTEYSNQPQHF
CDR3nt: TGTGCCAGCAGAGGGACAGAGTATAGCAATCAGCCCCAGCATTTT

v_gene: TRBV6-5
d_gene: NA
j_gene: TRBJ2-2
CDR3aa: CASSWAEEGTGELFF
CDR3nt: TGTGCCAGCAGTTGGGCTGAGGAGGGGACCGGGGAGCTGTTTTTT

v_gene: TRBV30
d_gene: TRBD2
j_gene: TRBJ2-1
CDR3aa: CAWRIPAGGNEQFF
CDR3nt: TGTGCCTGGAGAATCCCAGCGGGAGGCAATGAGCAGTTCTTC

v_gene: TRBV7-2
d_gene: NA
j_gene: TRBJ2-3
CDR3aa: CASSLGDSTPDTQYF
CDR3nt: TGTGCCAGCAGCTTAGGAGACAGCACCCCAGATACGCAGTATTTT

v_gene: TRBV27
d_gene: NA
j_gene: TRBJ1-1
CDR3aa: CASSFSAMNTEAFF
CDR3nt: TGTGCCAGCAGTTTTTCAGCAATGAACACTGAAGCTTTCTTT

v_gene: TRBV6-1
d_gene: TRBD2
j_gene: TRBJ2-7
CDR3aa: CASSEEAGGTYEQYF
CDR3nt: TGTGCCAGCAGTGAAGAAGCGGGGGGGACTTACGAGCAGTACTTC